What follows are 19 T cell receptor beta chains derived from one specimen sequenced in a study of cytomegalovirus exposure and HLA in healthy donors. A multiplex PCR was run with 60 Vbeta primers and 13 Jbeta primers. The data were produced by immunoSEQ multiplex PCR, yet TCRdb's version contains in-frame clones alone and is incomplete. Of around 170,000 clones listed, 84% are singletons. The sample was PBMCs. These TCRs come from a woman in her forties or fifties in good health and CMV-seropositive.

In nucleotides, the CDR3 is TGTGCCAGCAGTTACACCCGGACAGCTCAGCCCCAGCATTTT. Translation: CASSYTRTAQPQHF. The J gene is TRBJ1-5, the V gene TRBV6-6; possibly TRBD1 for D (6 bases). The V gene lost 2 bases and the J gene lost 6 bases, with 11 bases spanning the gap. This CDR3 contains 14 residues. Germline CDR1 is MNHNY and CDR2 is SVGAGI (reference sequence).

The chain is built from TRBV5-1 and TRBJ1-2; D is ambiguous. In germline, CDR1 is SGHRS, CDR2 YFSETQ. The CDR3 consists of 15 residues. Trimming took off 5 bases at V and 7 bases at J, with 21 bases between the two ends. In DNA form, the CDR3 reads TGCGCCAGCAGTCCTCCTTTCTCAGGAGGATCTGGCTACACCTTC. This sequence encodes CASSPPFSGGSGYTF.

V usage is TRBV5-1 and J usage is TRBJ2-7, with 7 bases identical to TRBD2. The J segment lost 1 base and the V segment lost 3 bases, leaving 7 bases of the junction unmatched. The CDR3 is made up of 15 amino acids. Germline V gene data show CDR1 as SGHRS and CDR2 as YFSETQ. The CDR3 DNA reads TGCGCCAGCAGCTACCAGGGAGGGAGTTCCTACGAGCAGTACTTC. It specifies CASSYQGGSSYEQYF. The full variable domain, with the rest looked up from reference TRBV5-1 and TRBJ2-7, is KAGVTQTPRYLIKTRGQQVTLSCSPISGHRSVSWYQQTPGQGLQFLFEYFSETQRNKGNFPGRFSGRQFSNSRSEMNVSTLELGDSALYLCASSYQGGSSYEQYFGPGTRLTVT.

This clone has only one observation. The chain couples TRBV7-6 to TRBJ1-2, with D possibly TRBD1 on 6 matching bases. The germline gives CDR1 SGHVS, CDR2 FNYEAQ. V lost 1 base to trimming and J lost 2 bases, with 11 bases between them. This CDR3 spans 15 amino acids. This CDR3 is CASSLDAGANYGYTF. The CDR3 nucleotides read TGTGCCAGCAGCTTAGACGCAGGGGCGAACTATGGCTACACCTTC.

This chain uses TRBV6-6 with TRBJ2-7; 11 nucleotides line up with TRBD1. J lost 5 bases, V lost 7 bases, and 10 bases had no gene match. This CDR3 spans 15 amino acids. Germline CDR1 is MNHNY and CDR2 is SVGAGI (reference sequence). The CDR3 sequence: CASNTRGQGGNEQYF. The CDR3 DNA follows: TGTGCCAGCAATACCAGGGGACAGGGGGGTAACGAGCAGTACTTC.

The chain combines TRBV6-6 with TRBJ2-5; TRBD2 might be the D (6 bases). The germline V and J ends were trimmed by 2 bases and 5 bases, with 12 bases remaining between them. CDR3 size: 14 residues. Germline V CDR1 and CDR2: MNHNY, SVGAGI (reference sequence). The CDR3 spells CASSYATSTETQYF. The CDR3 DNA follows: TGTGCCAGCAGTTACGCAACTAGCACGGAGACCCAGTACTTC.

The chain couples TRBV5-5 to TRBJ2-3; a possible D gene is TRBD1 (5 bases). The germline V gene encodes CDR1 SGHKS and CDR2 YYEKEE (reference sequence). Between the trimmed V and J ends, which lost 0 bases and 1 base, there was a span of 12 bases. The CDR3 runs 16 residues. The CDR3 nucleotides read TGTGCCAGCAGCTTGGAGGTAATCAGGGGCACAGATACGCAGTATTTT. It specifies CASSLEVIRGTDTQYF.

The rearrangement uses TRBV18 and TRBJ2-7, with 9 bases lining up with TRBD1. The length of the CDR3 is 15 residues. The ends lost 3 bases at V and 2 bases at J; junction bases unmatched: 5. Per the germline V gene, CDR1 is KGHSH and CDR2 is LQKENI. The CDR3 region has the DNA TGTGCCAGCTCACCGGGACAGGGTTTCACCTACGAGCAGTACTTC. Translating gives CASSPGQGFTYEQYF.

The chain couples TRBV6-6 to TRBJ1-1; 8 nucleotides align to TRBD1. The CDR3 has 14 amino acids. V lost 2 bases, J lost 1 base, and 0 bases stayed unmatched. The germline gives CDR1 MNHNY, CDR2 SVGAGI (reference sequence). Here the CDR3 reads CASSYGTGNTEAFF. CDR3 nucleotide sequence: TGTGCCAGCAGTTACGGGACAGGGAACACTGAAGCTTTCTTT.

This sequence joins TRBV30 and TRBJ2-2; D remains unclear. There are 12 residues in the CDR3. The germline V gene has CDR1 GTSNPN and CDR2 SVGIG (reference sequence). Trimming pared 0 bases from V and 7 bases from J, leaving 6 bases between. The CDR3 sequence: CAWSVLFGELFF. For the CDR3, the DNA is TGTGCCTGGAGTGTACTATTCGGGGAGCTGTTTTTT.

V is TRBV5-1 and J is TRBJ1-6; D is possibly TRBD1 (6 bases). The CDR3 covers 14 residues. V lost 4 bases to trimming and J lost 10 bases, with 15 bases between them. The germline V gene has CDR1 SGHRS and CDR2 YFSETQ. DNA of the CDR3: TGCGCCAGCAGCGAGGACAGCTCCGTATCACCCCTCCACTTT. Its protein is CASSEDSSVSPLHF.

The chain couples TRBV4-3 to TRBJ1-4; unclear D gene. Germline CDR1 reads LGHNA; CDR2 reads YSLEER. The CDR3 runs to 17 residues. The V end lost 3 bases, the J end lost 0 bases, and 14 bases lay between the germline ends. The CDR3 is CASSQNPVGATNEKLFF. The CDR3 bases are TGCGCCAGCAGCCAGAACCCAGTCGGGGCAACTAATGAAAAACTGTTTTTT.

The chain combines TRBV6-5 with TRBJ1-2; no clear D gene. Germline CDR1 and CDR2: MNHEY and SVGAGI. V was pared by 8 bases and J by 2 bases, with 12 bases between. The CDR3 totals 13 residues. CDR3 protein: CASSEVPNYGYTF. CDR3 bases: TGTGCCAGCTCCGAGGTCCCCAACTATGGCTACACCTTC.

The CDR3 DNA reads as TGTGCCAGCAGTCCACTAGCGGGGGTTTACAATGAGCAGTTCTTC. The encoded protein is CASSPLAGVYNEQFF. The chain has TRBV5-4 and TRBJ2-1; TRBD2 matches at 11 bases. Germline V gene lookup returns CDR1 SGHNT and CDR2 YYREEE (reference sequence). The J segment lost 4 bases and the V segment lost 5 bases, leaving 5 bases of the junction unmatched. This CDR3 has 15 amino acids.

V usage is TRBV6-5 and J usage is TRBJ1-2; 8 nucleotides agree with TRBD1. V was pared by 6 bases and J by 4 bases, with 7 bases of the junction left unmatched. Germline CDR1 is MNHEY and CDR2 is SVGAGI. This CDR3 spans 14 amino acids. Written as DNA, the CDR3 is TGTGCCAGCAGGAAAGGACAGGGTCTCTATGGCTACACCTTC. Translation gives CASRKGQGLYGYTF.

This clone has only a few counts. The gene calls are TRBV11-2 and TRBJ2-7; maybe TRBD1 (6 bases). CDR3 length: 15 amino acids. V lost 1 base and J 3 bases, leaving 13 bases between the germline ends. Germline CDR1 and CDR2: SGHAT and FQNNGV. CDR3 region: CASSLAQGTIYEQYF. Here the CDR3 DNA reads TGTGCCAGCAGCTTAGCACAGGGAACCATCTACGAGCAGTACTTC. The complete variable domain, with remaining parts taken from reference TRBV11-2 and TRBJ2-7, reads EAGVAQSPRYKIIEKRQSVAFWCNPISGHATLYWYQQILGQGPKLLIQFQNNGVVDDSQLPKDRFSAERLKGVDSTLKIQPAKLEDSAVYLCASSLAQGTIYEQYFGPGTRLTVT.

The V call is TRBV9, the J call TRBJ2-1, with 11 bases matching TRBD2. The CDR3 is 16 amino acids. CDR1 and CDR2 from the germline V gene are SGDLS and YYNGEE. The V segment lost 3 bases and the J segment 4 bases; nucleotides outside the gene matches: 6. CDR3 region: CASSALAGAPYNEQFF. The CDR3 DNA sequence: TGTGCCAGCAGCGCACTAGCGGGGGCCCCTTACAATGAGCAGTTCTTC.

On this clone itself: The germline gene is not matched at one end of the junction; a read error may be the cause. This chain links TRBV5-1 with TRBJ2-7; D possibly corresponds to TRBD1 (6 bases). The germline gives CDR1 SGHRS, CDR2 YFSETQ. The CDR3 consists of 14 residues. The CDR3 region has the DNA TGCGCCAGCAGCCCCAACACAGGGCCCTACGGGCAGTACTTC. Translated: CASSPNTGPYGQYF.

In its sample, this clone was seen a few times. This chain joins TRBV7-3 and TRBJ2-2; TRBD1 matches at 8 bases. V trimming: 5 bases; J trimming: 10 bases; junction bases outside the gene matches: 21. CDR3 length equals 18 residues. The V gene's germline CDR1 is SGHTA and CDR2 FQGTGA. CDR3 in DNA: TGTGCCAGCAGCACCCGAGGACAGGGCCAAGCGGTTATGGAGGAGCTGTTTTTT. It encodes CASSTRGQGQAVMEELFF.